The 27 T cell receptor beta chains below all came from one sample that was sequenced in a study of brain T cells in children with intractable seizures. TCRdb's copy holds only in-frame clones and misses some; the assay was immunoSEQ multiplex PCR. Found here are a few hundred thousand clones, over 90% of them singletons; the top ten hold roughly 5.8%. Time point defined: blood from clinic visit 5 months post-surgery; TSC patient then seizure free. This specimen was peripheral blood, taken more than 4 months after surgery. Receptors originate from a boy younger than two with tuberous sclerosis and intractable seizures.

The V call is TRBV2, the J call TRBJ2-6; the match to TRBD2 covers 13 bases. Trimming at V came to 4 bases and at J to 1 base, leaving 10 bases not matched to a gene. From germline, CDR1 is SNHLY and CDR2 FYNNEI. This CDR3 has 20 amino acids. DNA of the CDR3: TGTGCCAGCAGTGTCCAGGGACTAGCGGGAAGGTTGTCTGGGGCCAACGTCCTGACTTTC. Its protein is CASSVQGLAGRLSGANVLTF.

CDR3 in amino acids: CAWSQGAEKLFF. CDR3 in DNA: TGTGCCTGGAGTCAGGGGGCTGAAAAACTGTTTTTT. The J gene is TRBJ1-4, the V gene TRBV30; TRBD1 matches 8 bases. Germline values: CDR1 GTSNPN, CDR2 SVGIG (reference sequence). The J segment lost 7 bases and the V segment lost 2 bases, leaving 0 bases of the junction unmatched. The CDR3 spans 12 residues.

The rearrangement uses TRBV2 and TRBJ2-1; TRBD2 matches at 11 bases. This CDR3 has 14 residues. Looked up from germline, CDR1 is SNHLY and CDR2 is FYNNEI. Trimming took 9 bases from V and 9 from J; bases not matched to a gene: 10. CDR3 sequence (DNA): TGTGCCAGGTCTCAGCTAGCGGGAGGAGGTGAGCAGTTCTTC. This gives the protein CARSQLAGGGEQFF.

The rearrangement joins TRBV25-1 to TRBJ2-5; D might be TRBD1 or TRBD2, each matching 5 bases. Per germline, CDR1 MGHDK and CDR2 SYGVNS. V lost 5 bases and J 5 bases, leaving 18 bases between the germline ends. CDR3 size: 15 residues. CDR3 in amino acids: CASSFAGGGAETQYF. The DNA of the CDR3 is TGTGCCAGCAGTTTCGCTGGAGGTGGGGCGGAGACCCAGTACTTC. Together with reference TRBV25-1 and TRBJ2-5, the CDR3 gives the full variable domain: EADIYQTPRYLVIGTGKKITLECSQTMGHDKMYWYQQDPGMELHLIHYSYGVNSTEKGDLSSESTVSRIRTEHFPLTLESARPSHTSQYLCASSFAGGGAETQYFGPGTRLLVL.

This chain joins TRBV6-6 and TRBJ2-2; D gene ambiguous. The CDR3 length is 12 residues. V shed 10 bases and J shed 9 bases, with 15 bases lying between them. Germline values: CDR1 MNHNY, CDR2 SVGAGI (reference sequence). CDR3 residues: CAILARSRELFF. CDR3 sequence (DNA): TGTGCCATCCTCGCTCGGAGTCGGGAGCTGTTTTTT.

The chain recombines TRBV7-9 with TRBJ2-7; possible D gene TRBD1, 5 bases. V dropped 5 bases and J dropped 0 bases, with 11 bases sitting between them. Germline V gene data show CDR1 as SEHNR and CDR2 as FQNEAQ (reference sequence). This CDR3 region has 14 residues. In DNA form, the CDR3 reads TGTGCCAGCAGCCCCCGACAGAGCTCCTACGAGCAGTACTTC. Residues: CASSPRQSSYEQYF.

J is TRBJ1-5 and V is TRBV19; D may be TRBD1 (6 bases). This CDR3 has 15 amino acids. Per germline, CDR1 LNHDA and CDR2 SQIVND (reference sequence). The V end was cut by 3 bases, the J end by 1 base, with 10 bases between. CDR3 sequence: CASSIMDRSNQPQHF. The CDR3 region has the DNA TGTGCCAGTAGTATCATGGACAGAAGCAATCAGCCCCAGCATTTT.

This chain links TRBV29-1 with TRBJ1-1, with a tentative D call TRBD1 (5 bases). The CDR3 is made up of 15 amino acids. Trimming shortened V by 1 base and J by 0 bases, and 12 bases separated the two germline ends. Germline assignment: CDR1 SQVTM and CDR2 ANQGSEA. The CDR3 region has the DNA TGCAGCGTTGAAGGGGGGGGACCGCTGAACACTGAAGCTTTCTTT. This sequence encodes CSVEGGGPLNTEAFF.

This clone was counted a few times. This chain joins TRBV6-6 and TRBJ1-2, with a tentative D call TRBD1 (5 bases). CDR1 is MNHNY, CDR2 SVGAGI, per germline (reference sequence). This CDR3 is 13 amino acids long. V was clipped by 10 bases and J by 0 bases, with 12 bases between them. The CDR3 region has the DNA TGTGCCATACGGGACGGTGCTAACTATGGCTACACCTTC. It specifies CAIRDGANYGYTF.

V is TRBV5-1 and J is TRBJ2-3, with D perhaps matching TRBD2 (6 bases). This CDR3 is 16 amino acids long. In germline, CDR1 is SGHRS, CDR2 YFSETQ. V lost 6 bases and J 5 bases, leaving 22 bases between the germline ends. The CDR3 region is CASNHQRAAAGDTQYF. The CDR3 DNA reads as TGCGCCAGCAACCACCAGCGGGCAGCCGCGGGAGATACGCAGTATTTT. The full variable domain, with the rest looked up from reference TRBV5-1 and TRBJ2-3, is KAGVTQTPRYLIKTRGQQVTLSCSPISGHRSVSWYQQTPGQGLQFLFEYFSETQRNKGNFPGRFSGRQFSNSRSEMNVSTLELGDSALYLCASNHQRAAAGDTQYFGPGTRLTVL.

The chain links TRBV4-1 to TRBJ2-7; possible D gene TRBD2, 5 bases. The CDR3 runs 13 residues. Trimming cost V 2 bases and J 9 bases, with 14 bases left between them. Germline V lookup: CDR1 MGHRA, CDR2 YSYEKL. CDR3 region: CASSQLVRGLQYF. The CDR3 nucleotides read TGCGCCAGCAGCCAACTCGTCAGAGGGCTGCAGTACTTC.

J is TRBJ1-1 and V is TRBV6-5; D perhaps matches TRBD1 (5 bases). This CDR3 contains 16 residues. Trimming shortened V by 2 bases and J by 10 bases, and 23 bases separated the two germline ends. Germline V CDR1 and CDR2: MNHEY, SVGAGI. CDR3 in amino acids: CASSYVGVRSGEAAFF. The CDR3 DNA is TGTGCCAGCAGTTACGTGGGGGTACGATCCGGGGAGGCAGCTTTCTTT.

The chain couples TRBV5-8 to TRBJ1-1; 9 bases fit TRBD1. The CDR3 spans 16 residues. V trimming: 2 bases; J trimming: 3 bases; junction bases outside the gene matches: 8. The germline CDR1 and CDR2 sequences are SGHTS and YDEGEE. This CDR3 reads CASSFGTGTIDTEAFF. In nucleotides, the CDR3 is TGTGCCAGCAGCTTCGGGACAGGGACTATAGACACTGAAGCTTTCTTT.

A word on this clone: Other nucleotide sequences in the sample specify the same CDR3. The rearrangement links TRBV4-2 to TRBJ2-2, with D perhaps matching TRBD2 (5 bases). Germline loops: CDR1 LGHNA, CDR2 YNFKEQ. V lost 0 bases, J lost 1 base, and 6 bases lay in between. The CDR3 has 15 residues. The CDR3 reads CASSQEEGNTGELFF. The CDR3 nucleotides read TGTGCCAGCAGCCAAGAAGAGGGGAACACCGGGGAGCTGTTTTTT.

The chain links TRBV11-2 to TRBJ2-7; D not resolved. V lost 3 bases to trimming and J lost 7 bases, with 10 bases between them. The CDR3 length is 12 residues. Germline CDR1 reads SGHAT; CDR2 reads FQNNGV. The CDR3, as DNA: TGTGCCAGCAGCTTTATCCGTGCGGAGCAGTACTTC. Protein: CASSFIRAEQYF.

This clone was detected once. The chain links TRBV21-1 to TRBJ2-4; TRBD1, as called in the table, went unchecked against the DNA. TRBV21-1 is tagged as a pseudogene. CDR3 length: 18 amino acids. This CDR3 is CASSNGTGLKLAKNIQYF. In nucleotides, the CDR3 is TGTGCCAGCAGCAACGGGACAGGGTTGAAGTTAGCCAAAAACATTCAGTACTTC.

The chain joins TRBV29-1 to TRBJ2-1; D might be TRBD2 (5 bases). V was pared by 1 base and J by 5 bases, with 6 bases between. CDR3 length: 12 residues. CDR1 SQVTM and CDR2 ANQGSEA come from the germline V gene. CDR3 residues: CSVEGTHNEQFF. The DNA of the CDR3 is TGCAGCGTTGAAGGGACTCACAATGAGCAGTTCTTC.

The rearrangement joins TRBV30 to TRBJ2-1; 10 bases match TRBD2. The CDR3 spans 13 residues. V trimming: 1 base; J trimming: 12 bases; junction bases outside the gene matches: 6. The germline gives CDR1 GTSNPN, CDR2 SVGIG (reference sequence). The CDR3 sequence: CAWSEQAGGWQFF. The CDR3 DNA is TGTGCCTGGAGTGAACAAGCGGGGGGGTGGCAGTTCTTC.

The genes are TRBV25-1 and TRBJ2-1; tentative D call: TRBD1 (6 bases). The V gene's germline CDR1 is MGHDK and CDR2 SYGVNS. This CDR3 is built from 15 residues. The V end lost 1 base, the J end lost 4 bases, and 11 bases lay between the germline ends. This CDR3 is CASSELYGQYNEQFF. Here the CDR3 DNA reads TGTGCCAGCAGTGAATTATATGGACAGTACAATGAGCAGTTCTTC.

The chain recombines TRBV5-1 with TRBJ1-1, with D tentatively TRBD1 (6 bases). V shed 4 bases and J shed 4 bases, with 14 bases lying between them. The CDR3 is made up of 14 amino acids. CDR1 and CDR2 (germline): SGHRS, YFSETQ. CDR3 sequence: CASSPEGVGTEAFF. The CDR3 DNA follows: TGCGCCAGCAGCCCCGAGGGGGTGGGCACTGAAGCTTTCTTT.

V gene TRBV7-9 combines with J gene TRBJ1-1, with a possible D match to TRBD1 (5 bases). CDR3 length: 14 amino acids. V was pared by 4 bases and J by 7 bases, with 16 bases between. From germline, CDR1 is SEHNR and CDR2 FQNEAQ (reference sequence). In DNA, the CDR3 is TGTGCCAGCAGCTGGGAAAGGGGAGGGCATGAAGCTTTCTTT. The encoded protein is CASSWERGGHEAFF.

The chain joins TRBV11-2 to TRBJ2-5; 7 bases are a match to TRBD2. The J segment lost 5 bases and the V segment lost 0 bases, leaving 6 bases of the junction unmatched. The CDR3 is made up of 15 amino acids. The V gene's germline CDR1 is SGHAT and CDR2 FQNNGV. Here the CDR3 reads CASSLDRGRAETQYF. For the CDR3, the DNA is TGTGCCAGCAGCTTAGACCGGGGGAGGGCGGAGACCCAGTACTTC.

The CDR3 coding sequence is TGTGCCAGCAGCGTAGGGCCCTTGGACAGCGCCTACGAGCAGTACTTC. Its protein product is CASSVGPLDSAYEQYF. The chain links TRBV9 to TRBJ2-7; a possible D gene is TRBD1 (6 bases). V was trimmed by 0 bases and J by 2 bases, leaving 15 bases between them. The CDR3 covers 16 residues. Germline V gene lookup returns CDR1 SGDLS and CDR2 YYNGEE.

This clone came up once. The genes are TRBV11-2 and TRBJ2-7, with D unresolved. The V end was cut by 5 bases, the J end by 4 bases, with 15 bases between. The germline CDR1 and CDR2 sequences are SGHAT and FQNNGV. CDR3 size: 14 residues. The CDR3, as DNA: TGTGCCAGCAGCGCACTAAGGATGATGTACGAGCAGTACTTC. Translated: CASSALRMMYEQYF.

The chain has TRBV3-1 (or the pseudogene TRBV3-2) and TRBJ1-2; TRBD1 is a possible D gene (5 bases). This CDR3 comprises 14 residues. The V and J ends lost 0 bases and 6 bases respectively, with 11 bases between them. Germline V gene data show CDR1 as LGHDT and CDR2 as YNNKEL (reference sequence). The CDR3 spells CASSQDQQANGYTF. In DNA, the CDR3 is TGTGCCAGCAGCCAAGATCAACAGGCCAATGGCTACACCTTC.

The gene calls are TRBV12-3 or TRBV12-4 and TRBJ2-5; 9 positions match TRBD1. The V and J ends lost 8 bases and 5 bases, in that order; junction bases with no gene match: 6. The CDR3 sequence is 13 residues long. CDR3 loop: CASATGGSETQYF. The DNA of the CDR3 is TGTGCCAGCGCCACAGGGGGCTCCGAGACCCAGTACTTC.

This sequence joins TRBV7-6 and TRBJ2-7; no reliable D call. The CDR3 sequence is 13 residues long. The V and J ends lost 3 bases and 6 bases respectively, with 12 bases between them. Germline lookup yields CDR1 SGHVS and CDR2 FNYEAQ. The CDR3 loop is CASSFEVGFEQYF. For the CDR3, the DNA is TGTGCCAGCAGCTTTGAGGTAGGGTTCGAGCAGTACTTC.